Given below is one T cell receptor (beta chain) in context. Its antigen remains unknown. These data come from a study of T cells after yellow fever vaccination. Regarding the study as a whole: Contamination of FACS-sorted repertoires by abundant clonotypes from the bulk population could occur. There was a small share of clonotypes that showed up in both the CD4 and CD8 compartments.

TCRdb re-analysed the 5' RACE reads in MiXCR, keeping a single row per CDR3 protein. The sample has 510,000 or so distinct CDR3 sequences, roughly 19% seen once. Trimming left V 0 bases short and J 14 bases short, with 21 bases between. The CDR3 length is 15 residues. CDR1 SGHRS and CDR2 YFSETQ come from the germline V gene. The sequencing used PBMCs, collected 15 days after the yellow fever booster vaccination. This receptor was taken from a man aged 25 to 40 who received the YFV17D yellow fever vaccine. The chain links TRBV5-1 to TRBJ2-1, with a weak D call TRBD2 (5 bases). The CDR3 spells CASSLGIRAETGKFF. For the CDR3, the DNA is TGCGCCAGCAGCTTGGGAATCCGAGCGGAAACTGGGAAGTTCTTC.